A single sample gave rise to the 28 T cell receptor beta chains below, sequenced in a study of cytomegalovirus exposure and HLA in healthy donors. This PCR relied on a set of 60 Vbeta primers and 13 Jbeta primers. The table came from immunoSEQ multiplex PCR; TCRdb's copy has only in-frame clones and leaves some out. This listing includes about 140,000 clones. The sequenced sample was PBMCs. These receptors were obtained from a man aged 40-55 years in good health and CMV-seronegative.

This chain joins TRBV5-1 and TRBJ2-2; D gene uncertain. This CDR3 has 13 amino acids. CDR1 and CDR2 (germline): SGHRS, YFSETQ. Trimming stripped 0 bases from V and 7 bases from J, with 7 bases between. As DNA, the CDR3 is TGCGCCAGCAGCTTGGGGGCAGGCGGGGAGCTGTTTTTT. This translates into CASSLGAGGELFF.

CDR3 sequence: CASSLGQGISLYNSPLHF. CDR3 nucleotide sequence: TGTGCCAGCAGTCTCGGACAGGGCATATCCCTTTATAATTCACCCCTCCACTTT. This chain uses TRBV27 with TRBJ1-6; TRBD1 matches 8 bases. This CDR3 has 18 residues. Trimming removed 5 bases from V and 4 bases from J; junction bases left unmatched: 13. The germline gives CDR1 MNHEY, CDR2 SMNVEV (reference sequence).

The chain joins TRBV6-1 to TRBJ1-6; D is ambiguous. From germline, CDR1 is MNHNS and CDR2 SASEGT. This CDR3 comprises 12 residues. V was clipped by 3 bases and J by 15 bases, with 12 bases between them. CDR3 in DNA: TGTGCCAGCAGTGATGGCCTCTTTCACCTCCACTTT. Translation: CASSDGLFHLHF.

This rearrangement joins TRBV18 to TRBJ2-2; 8 nucleotides line up with TRBD2. After removal of 3 bases from V and 8 bases from J, the junction contained 11 bases not matched to a gene. Looked up from germline, CDR1 is KGHSH and CDR2 is LQKENI. This CDR3 spans 16 amino acids. CDR3 DNA: TGTGCCAGCTCACCCCAGGCCAGCGGGAGTGCTGGGGAGCTGTTTTTT. Amino acid sequence: CASSPQASGSAGELFF.

The V and J genes are TRBV5-1 and TRBJ1-6, with TRBD1 as a possible D gene (5 bases). Germline lookup yields CDR1 SGHRS and CDR2 YFSETQ. The CDR3 has 14 amino acids. The V end lost 0 bases, the J end lost 5 bases, and 6 bases lay between the germline ends. The CDR3 region is CASSLEGDNSPLHF. DNA for the CDR3: TGCGCCAGCAGCTTGGAAGGGGATAATTCACCCCTCCACTTT.

The genes are TRBV6-5 and TRBJ2-7, with TRBD1 matching 9 bases. Trimming took 6 bases from V and 6 from J; bases not matched to a gene: 9. CDR1 and CDR2 (germline): MNHEY, SVGAGI. The CDR3 extends over 14 amino acids. The CDR3 sequence is CASSPPPGQGEQYF. The CDR3 bases are TGTGCCAGCAGCCCCCCACCGGGACAGGGCGAGCAGTACTTC.

CDR3 nucleotides: TGTGCCAGTAGTAGCCGACAGGGGGTCTCCTACGAGCAGTACTTC. This translates into CASSSRQGVSYEQYF. The gene calls are TRBV19 and TRBJ2-5; 9 nucleotides align to TRBD1. The J call is in doubt because the DNA end fits TRBJ2-7 better. There are 15 residues in the CDR3. From germline, CDR1 is LNHDA and CDR2 SQIVND (reference sequence).

The chain uses TRBV5-4 and TRBJ2-7, with 7 bases identical to TRBD1. J lost 2 bases, V lost 4 bases, and 6 bases had no gene match. Germline-derived CDR1 and CDR2 are SGHNT and YYREEE (reference sequence). This CDR3 is 14 amino acids long. The CDR3 nucleotides read TGTGCCAGCAGCCCGGGACAGACTGCCTACGAGCAGTACTTC. This sequence encodes CASSPGQTAYEQYF.

The V gene is TRBV19, the J gene TRBJ1-5; 7 nucleotides agree with TRBD1. CDR1 LNHDA and CDR2 SQIVND come from the germline V gene (reference sequence). The J segment lost 7 bases and the V segment lost 2 bases, leaving 8 bases of the junction unmatched. The CDR3 sequence is 15 residues long. CDR3 nucleotides: TGTGCCAGTAGTATAAGGCAGGGGGTGGTACAGCCCCAGCATTTT. Translated: CASSIRQGVVQPQHF.

The chain uses TRBV5-1 and TRBJ2-7; TRBD2 agrees at 11 bases. CDR3 length: 16 amino acids. J gave up 6 bases and V 4 bases, and 12 bases lay outside the gene matches. Germline values: CDR1 SGHRS, CDR2 YFSETQ. The CDR3 nucleotides read TGCGCCAGCAGCGCGGAGGTTCGGCTAGCGGGGGGCGAGCAGTACTTC. It translates to CASSAEVRLAGGEQYF.

The CDR3 loop is CASSKDRGANYGYTF. The CDR3 bases are TGTGCCAGCAGCAAAGACAGGGGAGCTAACTATGGCTACACCTTC. The rearrangement uses TRBV6-1 and TRBJ1-2, with 8 bases that match TRBD1. CDR3 length equals 15 residues. Germline CDR1 MNHNS, CDR2 SASEGT. With 6 bases clipped from V and 0 bases from J, the junction kept 6 bases outside the gene matches.

This chain uses TRBV28 with TRBJ2-3, with TRBD1 identical over 8 bases. Germline trimming cut 4 bases from V and 5 bases from J; bases unmatched to any gene: 5. The CDR3 contains 14 residues. The germline V gene encodes CDR1 MDHEN and CDR2 SYDVKM. In DNA form, the CDR3 reads TGTGCCAGCAGTTCTGGACAGGGAATAGATACGCAGTATTTT. This gives the protein CASSSGQGIDTQYF.

The CDR3 bases are TGTGCCAGCAGCTCTGGACTAGCGCAAGAGACCCAGTACTTC. It yields the protein CASSSGLAQETQYF. The rearrangement uses TRBV5-4 and TRBJ2-5, with 9 bases fitting TRBD2. Looked up from germline, CDR1 is SGHNT and CDR2 is YYREEE (reference sequence). The J segment lost 2 bases and the V segment lost 3 bases, leaving 2 bases of the junction unmatched. This CDR3 has 14 residues.

The rearrangement joins TRBV7-2 to TRBJ2-7; 7 positions match TRBD1. The CDR3 extends over 13 amino acids. The germline CDR1 and CDR2 sequences are SGHTA and FQGNSA. V was pared by 5 bases and J by 1 base, with 2 bases of the junction left unmatched. The CDR3 sequence: CASSPDRSYEQYF. CDR3 DNA: TGTGCCAGCAGCCCGGACAGGTCCTACGAGCAGTACTTC.

In the case of this clone: The same CDR3 can be traced to other DNA sequences in this sample. This chain uses TRBV6-5 with TRBJ1-1; TRBD1 is a possible D gene (6 bases). Trimming removed 3 bases from V and 4 bases from J, with 9 bases in between. Germline CDR1 reads MNHEY; CDR2 reads SVGAGI. The CDR3 extends over 13 amino acids. CDR3 residues: CASSYGRGTEAFF. CDR3 nucleotide sequence: TGTGCCAGCAGTTATGGCAGGGGCACTGAAGCTTTCTTT.

On this clone: In the same sample, other DNA sequences code for this CDR3. The chain couples TRBV6-5 to TRBJ1-1; tentatively, D is TRBD1 (5 bases). CDR1 and CDR2 (germline): MNHEY, SVGAGI. The CDR3 has 13 residues. V was trimmed by 2 bases and J by 5 bases, leaving 9 bases between them. The CDR3 sequence is CASSYPGGTEAFF. In nucleotides, the CDR3 is TGTGCCAGCAGTTACCCGGGGGGGACTGAAGCTTTCTTT.

The genes are TRBV5-4 and TRBJ2-7; maybe TRBD2 (5 bases). The CDR3 is made up of 14 amino acids. V lost 0 bases to trimming and J lost 6 bases, with 13 bases between them. CDR1 is SGHNT and CDR2 is YYREEE in the germline V gene (reference sequence). This CDR3 reads CASSLAGRTSEQYF. CDR3 nucleotide sequence: TGTGCCAGCAGCTTGGCCGGCCGGACTTCCGAGCAGTACTTC.

V gene TRBV6-5 combines with J gene TRBJ1-5; 8 bases are shared with TRBD1. Germline V gene data show CDR1 as MNHEY and CDR2 as SVGAGI. Trimming removed 6 bases from V and 7 bases from J; junction bases left unmatched: 5. This CDR3 comprises 13 residues. This CDR3 reads CASRKDRAQPQHF. CDR3 nucleotides: TGTGCCAGCAGAAAGGACAGGGCCCAGCCCCAGCATTTT.

The chain couples TRBV7-9 to TRBJ2-1, with D maybe TRBD2 (5 bases). V was trimmed by 5 bases and J by 13 bases, leaving 12 bases between them. CDR1 is SEHNR and CDR2 is FQNEAQ in the germline V gene (reference sequence). The length of the CDR3 is 11 residues. CDR3 nucleotides: TGTGCCAGCAGCCTGGGAGTCCCTCAGTTCTTC. Protein: CASSLGVPQFF.

The chain couples TRBV7-2 to TRBJ2-7, with TRBD1 matching 9 bases. With V trimmed by 5 bases and J by 3 bases, 5 bases remained unmatched. The CDR3 covers 14 residues. Germline CDR1 is SGHTA and CDR2 is FQGNSA. The CDR3 sequence is CASSRQGGNYEQYF. The CDR3 bases are TGTGCCAGCAGCAGACAGGGGGGTAACTACGAGCAGTACTTC.

The chain links TRBV5-1 to TRBJ1-2, with D possibly matching TRBD1 (5 bases). From germline, CDR1 is SGHRS and CDR2 YFSETQ. Trimming left V 0 bases short and J 6 bases short, with 12 bases between. This CDR3 has 14 amino acids. CDR3: CASSLGGFLDGYTF. For the CDR3, the DNA is TGCGCCAGCAGCTTGGGGGGCTTCCTTGATGGCTACACCTTC.

The chain uses TRBV9 and TRBJ2-3, with TRBD2 matching 8 bases. Germline lookup yields CDR1 SGDLS and CDR2 YYNGEE. The CDR3 runs to 20 residues. After removal of 4 bases from V and 2 bases from J, the junction contained 21 bases not matched to a gene. This CDR3 reads CASSPWGGVAGRSSTDTQYF. The CDR3 bases are TGTGCCAGCAGCCCTTGGGGGGGGGTAGCGGGGAGGTCATCCACAGATACGCAGTATTTT.

The chain is built from TRBV19 and TRBJ2-2; D not resolved. The CDR3 length is 13 residues. CDR1 and CDR2 (germline): LNHDA, SQIVND (reference sequence). The V and J ends lost 2 bases and 7 bases respectively, with 8 bases between them. Here the CDR3 reads CASSIKRFGELFF. For the CDR3, the DNA is TGTGCCAGTAGTATAAAGCGATTCGGGGAGCTGTTTTTT.

This chain joins TRBV6-1 and TRBJ2-5; D gene uncertain. Germline loops: CDR1 MNHNS, CDR2 SASEGT. The CDR3 has 13 residues. Trimming pared 4 bases from V and 5 bases from J, leaving 11 bases between. In nucleotides, the CDR3 is TGTGCCAGCAGTGCTTCAATTGCGGAGACCCAGTACTTC. It yields the protein CASSASIAETQYF.

J is TRBJ2-1 and V is TRBV12-5; TRBD2 aligns across 11 bases. Germline assignment: CDR1 LGHNT and CDR2 FRNRAP. Trimming removed 0 bases from V and 0 bases from J; junction bases left unmatched: 13. The CDR3 contains 21 residues. CDR3 sequence reads: CASGLVPATSGVPDSYNEQFF. CDR3 DNA sequence: TGTGCTAGTGGTTTGGTACCGGCGACTAGCGGGGTTCCCGACTCCTACAATGAGCAGTTCTTC. Filled out from reference TRBV12-5 and TRBJ2-1, the complete variable domain reads DARVTQTPRHKVTEMGQEVTMRCQPILGHNTVFWYRQTMMQGLELLAYFRNRAPLDDSGMPKDRFSAEMPDATLATLKIQPSEPRDSAVYFCASGLVPATSGVPDSYNEQFFGPGTRLTVL.

The gene calls are TRBV4-3 and TRBJ2-3, with 7 bases aligning to TRBD2. V lost 0 bases to trimming and J lost 3 bases; unmatched junction nucleotides: 6. The length of the CDR3 is 16 residues. CDR1 and CDR2 from the germline V gene are LGHNA and YSLEER. CDR3 DNA: TGCGCCAGCAGCCAAGACCCCGGGAGGTATACAGATACGCAGTATTTT. This encodes CASSQDPGRYTDTQYF.

The V and J genes are TRBV6-5 and TRBJ2-7; 9 bases match TRBD1. The ends lost 1 base at V and 4 bases at J; junction bases unmatched: 5. The germline V gene encodes CDR1 MNHEY and CDR2 SVGAGI. The CDR3 consists of 15 residues. The CDR3, as DNA: TGTGCCAGCAGTTACTTTACAGGGGGCGCGTACGAGCAGTACTTC. Protein: CASSYFTGGAYEQYF.

This chain connects TRBV29-1 to TRBJ2-1; 9 bases fit TRBD1. With 7 bases clipped from V and 7 bases from J, the junction kept 5 bases outside the gene matches. Germline V gives CDR1 SQVTM, CDR2 ANQGSEA. The CDR3 contains 12 residues. CDR3: CSALDRGNEQFF. In nucleotides, the CDR3 is TGCAGCGCCTTGGACAGGGGTAATGAGCAGTTCTTC.